The rows below give T cell receptor beta chains drawn from one sample of a study of T cell changes during pregnancy in multiple sclerosis. Clones were sequenced by immunoSEQ multiplex PCR, and TCRdb holds only the in-frame ones, with some missing. The data show about 60,000 clones, with 75% to 95% seen just once and 0.85% to 0.9% held by the top ten. Sample: peripheral blood, taken before pregnancy. All receptors come from a female donor with multiple sclerosis, enrolled in a pregnancy study. Both conserved end residues are part of each CDR3. Fields, in order: clone size, J gene, V gene, D gene, CDR3 DNA, CDR3 protein. D genes are given only for firm matches. Clone size appears in some rows only: once, few, many, or a class for an expanded clone.

clone_size: once
j_call: TRBJ2-7
v_call: TRBV4-1
d_call: TRBD2
cdr3_nt: TGCGCCAGCAGAGATCTGGGGGGGTCTAGGGACGAGCAGTACTTC
cdr3_aa: CASRDLGGSRDEQYF

clone_size: .
j_call: TRBJ1-1
v_call: TRBV9
d_call: .
cdr3_nt: TGTGCCAGCAGCGAGGGGGTGGGTGCGGGGAACACTGAAGCTTTCTTT
cdr3_aa: CASSEGVGAGNTEAFF

clone_size: .
j_call: TRBJ2-5
v_call: TRBV19
d_call: TRBD1
cdr3_nt: TGTGCCAGTCGGGACAGACAAGAGACCCAGTACTTC
cdr3_aa: CASRDRQETQYF

clone_size: .
j_call: TRBJ1-1
v_call: TRBV7-2
d_call: .
cdr3_nt: TGTGCCAGCAGCTACCAGGGGATGACTGAAGCTTTCTTT
cdr3_aa: CASSYQGMTEAFF

clone_size: .
j_call: TRBJ2-7
v_call: TRBV4-3
d_call: TRBD1
cdr3_nt: TGCGCCAGCAGCCAGGTAACAGGGGGCGAGCAGTACTTC
cdr3_aa: CASSQVTGGEQYF

clone_size: .
j_call: TRBJ2-2
v_call: TRBV4-2
d_call: .
cdr3_nt: TGTGCCAGCAGAGACAGTCCCGGGGAGCTGTTTTTT
cdr3_aa: CASRDSPGELFF

clone_size: .
j_call: TRBJ1-1
v_call: TRBV5-5
d_call: .
cdr3_nt: TGTGCCAGCAGCTTGACAGGTCTGGTAACTGAAGCTTTCTTT
cdr3_aa: CASSLTGLVTEAFF

clone_size: .
j_call: TRBJ1-4
v_call: TRBV7-9
d_call: .
cdr3_nt: TGTGCCAGCAGCTTACTCGGGATAGACGAAAAACTGTTTTTT
cdr3_aa: CASSLLGIDEKLFF

clone_size: .
j_call: TRBJ2-7
v_call: TRBV19
d_call: .
cdr3_nt: TGTGCCAGTAGTATTCTCAGAGGCGAGCAGTACTTC
cdr3_aa: CASSILRGEQYF

clone_size: .
j_call: TRBJ2-7
v_call: TRBV5-8
d_call: TRBD1
cdr3_nt: TGTGCCAGCAGCCCTGGGACAGCACTACTACCCGAGCAGTACTTC
cdr3_aa: CASSPGTALLPEQYF

clone_size: .
j_call: TRBJ2-2
v_call: TRBV7-2
d_call: TRBD2
cdr3_nt: TGTGCCAGCAGCTTGGGCGGGGGATTGACCGGGGAGCTGTTTTTT
cdr3_aa: CASSLGGGLTGELFF

clone_size: .
j_call: TRBJ1-1
v_call: TRBV10-3
d_call: .
cdr3_nt: TGTGCCATCAGTGATGAAGGGGCGGTCACTGAAGCTTTCTTT
cdr3_aa: CAISDEGAVTEAFF

clone_size: few
j_call: TRBJ1-6
v_call: TRBV2
d_call: TRBD1
cdr3_nt: TGTGCCAGCAGGGGACAGGGGATATCTTCACCCCTCCACTTT
cdr3_aa: CASRGQGISSPLHF

clone_size: .
j_call: TRBJ1-6
v_call: TRBV27
d_call: .
cdr3_nt: TGTGCCAGCAGTTTGACAGTAGGAAATTCACCCCTCCACTTT
cdr3_aa: CASSLTVGNSPLHF

clone_size: .
j_call: TRBJ1-1
v_call: TRBV14
d_call: .
cdr3_nt: TGTGCCAGCAGCCAATTCATTAACACTGAAGCTTTCTTT
cdr3_aa: CASSQFINTEAFF

clone_size: .
j_call: TRBJ2-7
v_call: TRBV13
d_call: .
cdr3_nt: TGTGCCAGCAGCTTAGGGTCCGGGTCCGACTACGAGCAGTACTTC
cdr3_aa: CASSLGSGSDYEQYF

clone_size: .
j_call: TRBJ1-3
v_call: TRBV7-8
d_call: .
cdr3_nt: TGTGCCAGCAGCCCAGGGTCGGGCAGAAGTTCTGGAAACACCATATATTTT
cdr3_aa: CASSPGSGRSSGNTIYF

clone_size: once
j_call: TRBJ2-2
v_call: TRBV29-1
d_call: TRBD1
cdr3_nt: TGCAGCGTTGCGACAGGGGTCAACACCGGGGAGCTGTTTTTT
cdr3_aa: CSVATGVNTGELFF

clone_size: .
j_call: TRBJ1-1
v_call: TRBV25-1
d_call: .
cdr3_nt: TGTGCCAGCCAACCCCCGGTGAACACTGAAGCTTTCTTT
cdr3_aa: CASQPPVNTEAFF

clone_size: once
j_call: TRBJ2-3
v_call: TRBV4-2
d_call: .
cdr3_nt: TGTGCCAGCAGCCGAGACAGGTGGACAGATACGCAGTATTTT
cdr3_aa: CASSRDRWTDTQYF

clone_size: .
j_call: TRBJ1-1
v_call: TRBV5-1
d_call: .
cdr3_nt: TGCGCCAGCAGCTTGGCAGGGCTAGGGAACACTGAAGCTTTCTTT
cdr3_aa: CASSLAGLGNTEAFF

clone_size: .
j_call: TRBJ2-1
v_call: TRBV5-4
d_call: TRBD1
cdr3_nt: TGTGCCAGCAGCTCACCTCCCGGTACAGGGGGCGCGGGAGATGAGCAGTTCTTC
cdr3_aa: CASSSPPGTGGAGDEQFF

clone_size: .
j_call: TRBJ1-3
v_call: TRBV6-5
d_call: .
cdr3_nt: TGTGCCAGCAGCCGTTCGGGGTCCTCTGGAAACACCATATATTTT
cdr3_aa: CASSRSGSSGNTIYF